A single T cell receptor beta chain is shown here with its context. What it binds is unknown. This entry belongs to a study of CXCR3-negative and CXCR3-positive naive CD8 T cells. Notes on the study in general: Post-cryopreservation CXCR3 expression was partly diminished, and the bulk of assays employed fresh PBMCs. Unlike memory cells, which differed, naive CXCR3-negative and CXCR3-positive cells had similar TRBV-TRBJ usage.

The CDR3 runs 11 residues. The V gene's germline CDR1 is MNHEY and CDR2 SMNVEV (reference sequence). UMI-labeled TRB cDNA libraries were prepared by 5' RACE. For each CDR3 protein, TCRdb gives one entry from its re-call of the 5' RACE reads, without DNA. The sample is made up of 50,000 to 60,000 distinct CDR3 sequences, and the top ten hold 0.35% to 0.5% of it. Naivety in CD8+ T cells corresponded to a CD45RO-CCR7+CD27+CD95- phenotype. V usage is TRBV27 and J usage is TRBJ2-7; checking the TCRdb D call of TRBD2 is not possible without DNA. The source of this sequence is a human donor in good health. Some clones in this sample may be carry-over from other donors' samples. Material: naive CXCR3- CD8+ T cells from blood. Subset in this sample: CD45RO-CCR7+CD27+CD95- naive CD8+ T cells lacking CXCR3 (TNR3-). The chain's CDR3 is CASSWGGEQYF.